This TCR beta chain derives from a study of blood T cell repertoires in COVID-19. At the level of the study: There were acute and convalescent COVID-19 samples, and they came from the United States, Italy and Spain.

The table came from immunoSEQ multiplex PCR; TCRdb's copy has only in-frame clones and leaves some out. This table holds about 76,000 clones, roughly four fifths found once. Trimming took 5 bases from V and 4 from J; bases not matched to a gene: 2. CDR3 size: 12 residues. CDR1 is SGHTA, CDR2 FQGNSA, per germline. The sample consisted of peripheral blood. This chain joins TRBV7-2 and TRBJ2-7, with 7 bases that match TRBD1. The origin of this receptor is a human donor in a cohort sampled during active COVID-19. CDR3 region: CASSPGQYEQYF. The CDR3, as DNA: TGTGCCAGCAGCCCGGGACAGTACGAGCAGTACTTC.